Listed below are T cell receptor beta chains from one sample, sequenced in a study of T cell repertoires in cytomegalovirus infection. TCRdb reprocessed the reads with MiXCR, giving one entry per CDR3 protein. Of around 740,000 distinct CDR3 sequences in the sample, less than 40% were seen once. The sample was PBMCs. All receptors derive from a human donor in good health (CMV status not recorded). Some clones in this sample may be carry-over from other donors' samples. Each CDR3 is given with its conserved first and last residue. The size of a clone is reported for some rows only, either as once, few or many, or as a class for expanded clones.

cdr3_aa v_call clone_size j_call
CASSLYSGGFGYTF TRBV28 . TRBJ1-2
CASKGYSYNSPLHF TRBV6-2/TRBV6-3 few TRBJ1-6
CASSPRPANYGYTF TRBV7-2 few TRBJ1-2
CATFSRTRNTGELFF TRBV15 few TRBJ2-2
CASSVGGGFDGYTF TRBV9 . TRBJ1-2
CASNTLRSGVFYEQYF TRBV6-6 . TRBJ2-7
CASSFPGYNEQFF TRBV7-2 many TRBJ2-1
CASSYSLINEQFF TRBV6-6 . TRBJ2-1
CASSQIGGGDGANVLTF TRBV6-2/TRBV6-3 . TRBJ2-6
CASRTPSSGSAGELFF TRBV6-1 . TRBJ2-2
CASRGAGDSPLHF TRBV12-3/TRBV12-4 . TRBJ1-6
CASSQSFAVSTEAFF TRBV16 . TRBJ1-1
CSSSLERGANEKLFF TRBV7-6 . TRBJ1-4
CASSLLGVGAATEAFF TRBV7-2 few TRBJ1-1
CASSFGGETPYTF TRBV19 . TRBJ1-2
CASSLGQGSSEQYF TRBV5-1 . TRBJ2-7
CASSAGQVSYEQYF TRBV9 . TRBJ2-7
CASSLIGGGEQFF TRBV7-3 many TRBJ2-1
CASHGQNNQPQHF TRBV28 few TRBJ1-5
CASSVGLADTQYF TRBV27 few TRBJ2-3
CAISASRKGQETQYF TRBV10-3 . TRBJ2-5
CASKRQGNSYEQYF TRBV6-2/TRBV6-3 . TRBJ2-7
CASSLYQGVEYNEQFF TRBV7-9 . TRBJ2-1
CASSDTRGLQAYEQYF TRBV7-9 once TRBJ2-7
CASGSDRNTEAFF TRBV6-6 . TRBJ1-1
CASSEIAIPSSGANLLTF TRBV6-1 . TRBJ2-6
CASSSRPRTVQETQYF TRBV5-1 . TRBJ2-5
CASSIEAPSQPQHF TRBV19 . TRBJ1-5
CASSLSGGFAGGGTGELFF TRBV27 few TRBJ2-2
CASSLDRPNTEAFF TRBV5-5 few TRBJ1-1
CASSLFRSGNTIYF TRBV12-3/TRBV12-4 . TRBJ1-3
CASSQDGKTQYF TRBV3-1 . TRBJ2-5
CARMTGPNSPLHF TRBV6-4 many TRBJ1-6
CASSLPGQGSPYEQYF TRBV7-9 . TRBJ2-7
CASSRTPAPDTQYF TRBV28 few TRBJ2-3
CASKFSGGQETQYF TRBV6-2/TRBV6-3 many TRBJ2-5
CASSPRGQNYEQYF TRBV9 once TRBJ2-7
CATSDRGSYTDTQYF TRBV24-1 few TRBJ2-3
CSASQRLAGHNEQFF TRBV20-1 few TRBJ2-1
CASSLFGERGNTIYF TRBV7-8 few TRBJ1-3
CASSLASGSPDTHYF TRBV7-9 . TRBJ2-3